The present T cell receptor beta chain was sequenced within a study of cytomegalovirus exposure and HLA in healthy donors. Study outcomes and limitations: As a later analysis showed, a missense DCLRE1C variant was linked to trimming of TCR beta V- and J-genes. A later look showed TCR association rates differing by HLA locus, highest for DRB1 and lowest for HLA-C.

This CDR3 is 13 amino acids long. Germline V gives CDR1 WNHNN, CDR2 SYGVQD (reference sequence). V lost 4 bases and J 3 bases, leaving 9 bases between the germline ends. This donor lacks a recorded CMV serostatus. PCR used 60 Vbeta primers and 13 Jbeta primers. Only in-frame clones appear in the TCRdb table, and some are missing; sequencing was by immunoSEQ multiplex PCR. The table includes around 150,000 clones, 70% to 80% detected once. The table lists this clone with a few counts. The antigen is undetermined. The sequenced sample was PBMCs. J is TRBJ2-5 and V is TRBV10-1; no clear D gene. The clonotype originates from a human donor in good health. CDR3 sequence: CASSVSGKETQYF. CDR3 DNA: TGCGCCAGCAGTGTGTCGGGCAAAGAGACCCAGTACTTC.